The text below deals with one T cell receptor (beta chain). In the authors' workflow: The assay estimated nucleated cells by amplifying reference gene primers. TCRdb's table, derived via immunoSEQ multiplex PCR, lists solely in-frame clones and lacks some. The V and J calls and the clone size are those of that table, but D and trimming were determined from the DNA. The sample lists tens of thousands of clones, over 80% occurring once. Germline V CDR1 and CDR2: SEHNR, FQNEAQ (reference sequence). J was trimmed by 8 bases and V by 2 bases; bases with no gene match: 10. The CDR3 has 16 amino acids. The data belong to a study of blood T cell repertoires in COVID-19. Background on the study: Nucleic acid was either cDNA or gDNA, and it came from T cells, B-cell-depleted T cells, or PBMCs.

The V call is TRBV7-9, the J call TRBJ2-1; TRBD1 aligns across 9 bases. The TCR comes from a human donor in a cohort sampled during active COVID-19. The sample consisted of peripheral blood. The CDR3 loop is CASSLQGTGFLDEQFF. The CDR3 coding sequence is TGTGCCAGCAGCTTACAGGGGACAGGGTTTTTGGATGAGCAGTTCTTC.